The 8 T cell receptor beta chains below come from one sample, sequenced in a study of T cell repertoires in cytomegalovirus infection. No antigen is known for these receptors. TCRdb redid the calling of the reads with MiXCR, one entry per CDR3 protein. The profile covers roughly 150,000 distinct CDR3 sequences, with more than 30% appearing a single time and roughly half taken by the ten largest. Sequencing was performed on CD8+ T cells from cultured PBMCs, taken from culture after CMV antigen stimulation. Source of these receptors: a human donor in good health (CMV status not recorded). Some clones in this sample may be carry-over from other donors' samples.

This clonotype has a handful of counts. The chain combines TRBV7-2 with TRBJ1-1; D remains ambiguous. Trimming removed 2 bases at V and 1 base at J, with 8 bases between. This CDR3 has 14 amino acids. The germline V gene encodes CDR1 SGHTA and CDR2 FQGNSA. CDR3 loop: CASSLLGPNTEAFF. In DNA, the CDR3 is TGTGCCAGCAGCTTACTGGGCCCGAACACTGAAGCTTTCTTT.

This clonotype was found a few times. V usage is TRBV12-3 or TRBV12-4 and J usage is TRBJ2-7; no firm D call. V shed 6 bases and J shed 1 base, with 13 bases lying between them. The CDR3 length is 14 residues. The chain's CDR3 is CASRQNSLSYEQYF. CDR3 in DNA: TGTGCCAGCAGGCAAAACAGTCTATCCTACGAGCAGTACTTC.

This clonotype appeared a few times. CDR3 in DNA: TGCGCCAGCAGCCCGGACCGAGGCTACGAGCAGTACTTC. This sequence encodes CASSPDRGYEQYF. The rearrangement joins TRBV4-1 to TRBJ2-7; no clear D gene. The CDR3 runs 13 residues. The V end lost 4 bases, the J end lost 3 bases, and 10 bases lay between the germline ends. The germline V gene has CDR1 MGHRA and CDR2 YSYEKL.

This clonotype was counted at least ten times. This chain links TRBV7-2 with TRBJ2-7; 8 nucleotides agree with TRBD2. Trimming cost V 1 base and J 7 bases; bases outside gene matches: 6. The CDR3 length is 14 residues. Germline V gives CDR1 SGHTA, CDR2 FQGNSA. The chain's CDR3 is CASSLGGGNREQYF. For the CDR3, the DNA is TGTGCCAGCAGCTTAGGCGGGGGGAATCGGGAGCAGTACTTC.

This clonotype was observed a handful of times. The V call is TRBV13, the J call TRBJ2-1; unclear D gene. The CDR3 loop spans 14 amino acids. CDR1 is PRHDT and CDR2 is FYEKMQ in the germline V gene (reference sequence). V shed 1 base and J shed 3 bases, with 7 bases lying between them. The CDR3 coding sequence is TGTGCCAGCAGCTTAGACCTAGACTACAATGAGCAGTTCTTC. This gives the protein CASSLDLDYNEQFF.

This clonotype was counted ten times or more. V gene TRBV6-2 or TRBV6-3 combines with J gene TRBJ2-7, with TRBD1 matching over 8 bases. V was clipped by 2 bases and J by 7 bases; unmatched bases: 25. CDR3 length: 20 residues. Germline loops: CDR1 MNHEY, CDR2 SVGEGT. CDR3 sequence reads: CASSYPTPGQETFITGEQYF. CDR3 bases: TGTGCCAGCAGTTACCCCACTCCGGGACAGGAGACCTTTATAACGGGAGAGCAGTACTTC.

This chain joins TRBV6-6 and TRBJ1-1; no clear D. The V end lost 7 bases, the J end lost 4 bases, and 16 bases lay between the germline ends. This CDR3 region has 14 residues. CDR1 MNHNY and CDR2 SVGAGI come from the germline V gene (reference sequence). CDR3 coding DNA: TGTGCCAGCAACCGACACTCCCGGGGCACTGAAGCTTTCTTT. Translation: CASNRHSRGTEAFF.

This clonotype came up many times. The V and J genes are TRBV7-2 and TRBJ2-2; no clear D. The ends were cut back, 1 base at V and 0 bases at J, with 18 bases in the middle. The germline V gene encodes CDR1 SGHTA and CDR2 FQGNSA. The CDR3 consists of 19 residues. CDR3 coding DNA: TGTGCCAGCAGCTTAGTTCTGGGCGAACACGGTTCGAACACCGGGGAGCTGTTTTTT. Its translation: CASSLVLGEHGSNTGELFF.